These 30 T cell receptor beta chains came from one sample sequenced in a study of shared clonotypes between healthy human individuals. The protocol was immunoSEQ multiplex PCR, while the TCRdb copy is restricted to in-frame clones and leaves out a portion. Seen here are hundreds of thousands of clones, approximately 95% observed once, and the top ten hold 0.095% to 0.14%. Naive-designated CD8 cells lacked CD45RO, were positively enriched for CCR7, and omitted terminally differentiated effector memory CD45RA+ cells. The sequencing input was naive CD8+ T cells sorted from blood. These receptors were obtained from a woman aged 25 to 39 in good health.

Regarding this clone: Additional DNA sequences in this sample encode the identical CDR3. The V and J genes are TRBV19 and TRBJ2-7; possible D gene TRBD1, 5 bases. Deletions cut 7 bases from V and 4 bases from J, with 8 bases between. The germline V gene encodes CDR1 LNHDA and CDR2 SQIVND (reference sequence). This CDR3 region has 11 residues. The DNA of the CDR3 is TGTGCCAGTACCCAGGGTTACGAGCAGTACTTC. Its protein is CASTQGYEQYF.

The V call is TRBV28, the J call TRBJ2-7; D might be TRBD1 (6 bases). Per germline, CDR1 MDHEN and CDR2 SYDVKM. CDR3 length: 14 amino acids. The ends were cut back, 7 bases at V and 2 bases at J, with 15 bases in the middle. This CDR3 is CASTSLQGTYEQYF. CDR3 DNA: TGTGCCAGCACCTCACTCCAGGGGACCTACGAGCAGTACTTC.

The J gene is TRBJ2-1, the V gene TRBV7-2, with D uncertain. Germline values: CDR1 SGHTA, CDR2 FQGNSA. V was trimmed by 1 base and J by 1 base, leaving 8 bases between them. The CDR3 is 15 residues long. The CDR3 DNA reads TGTGCCAGCAGCTTAGGCGCTTATTCCTACAATGAGCAGTTCTTC. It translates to CASSLGAYSYNEQFF.

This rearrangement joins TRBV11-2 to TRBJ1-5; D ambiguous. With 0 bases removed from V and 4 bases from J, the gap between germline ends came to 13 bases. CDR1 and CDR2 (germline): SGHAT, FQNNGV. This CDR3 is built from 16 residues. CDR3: CASSLDLRPGNQPQHF. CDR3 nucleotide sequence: TGTGCCAGCAGCTTAGACCTCAGACCCGGTAATCAGCCCCAGCATTTT.

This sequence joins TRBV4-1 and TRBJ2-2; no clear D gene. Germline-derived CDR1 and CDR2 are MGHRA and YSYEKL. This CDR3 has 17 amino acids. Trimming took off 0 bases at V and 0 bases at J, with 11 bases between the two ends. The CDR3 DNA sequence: TGCGCCAGCAGCCAAGATCTGGCCAAGGCGAACACCGGGGAGCTGTTTTTT. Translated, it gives CASSQDLAKANTGELFF.

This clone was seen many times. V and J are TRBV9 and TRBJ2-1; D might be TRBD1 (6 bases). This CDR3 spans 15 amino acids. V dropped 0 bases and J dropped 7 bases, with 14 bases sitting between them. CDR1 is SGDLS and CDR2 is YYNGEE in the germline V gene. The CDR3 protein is CASSVAWGLTNEQFF. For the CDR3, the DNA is TGTGCCAGCAGCGTAGCTTGGGGGCTCACGAATGAGCAGTTCTTC.

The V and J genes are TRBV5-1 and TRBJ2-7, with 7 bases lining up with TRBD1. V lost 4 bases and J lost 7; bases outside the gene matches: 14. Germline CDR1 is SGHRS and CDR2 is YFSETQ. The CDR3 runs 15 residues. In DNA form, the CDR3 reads TGCGCCAGCAGCGGCTACAGGGGCGCCTACTGGGAGCAGTACTTC. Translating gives CASSGYRGAYWEQYF.

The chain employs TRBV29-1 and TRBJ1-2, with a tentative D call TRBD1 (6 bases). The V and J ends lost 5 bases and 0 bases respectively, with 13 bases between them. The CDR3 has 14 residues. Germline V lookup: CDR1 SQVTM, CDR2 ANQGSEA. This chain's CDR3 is CSVLGRGANYGYTF. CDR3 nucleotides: TGCAGCGTTCTTGGCAGGGGAGCTAACTATGGCTACACCTTC.

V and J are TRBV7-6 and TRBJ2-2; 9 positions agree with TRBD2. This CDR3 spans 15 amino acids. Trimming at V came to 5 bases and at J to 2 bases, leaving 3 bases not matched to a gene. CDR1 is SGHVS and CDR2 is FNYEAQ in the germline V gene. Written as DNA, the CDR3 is TGTGCCAGCAGCCCGACTAGCGGAAACACCGGGGAGCTGTTTTTT. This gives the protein CASSPTSGNTGELFF.

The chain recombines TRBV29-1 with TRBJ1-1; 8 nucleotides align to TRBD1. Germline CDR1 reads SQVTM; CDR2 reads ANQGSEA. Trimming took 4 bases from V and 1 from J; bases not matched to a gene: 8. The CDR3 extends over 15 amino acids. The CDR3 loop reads CSVGGQVFGNTEAFF. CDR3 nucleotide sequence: TGCAGCGTTGGGGGACAGGTGTTTGGGAACACTGAAGCTTTCTTT.

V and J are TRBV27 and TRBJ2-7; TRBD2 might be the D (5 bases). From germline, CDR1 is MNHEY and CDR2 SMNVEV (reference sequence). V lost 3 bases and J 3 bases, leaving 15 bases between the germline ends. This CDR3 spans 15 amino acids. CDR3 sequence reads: CASSFVSLAGYEQYF. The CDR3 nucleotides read TGTGCCAGCAGTTTCGTCAGCCTAGCTGGCTACGAGCAGTACTTC.

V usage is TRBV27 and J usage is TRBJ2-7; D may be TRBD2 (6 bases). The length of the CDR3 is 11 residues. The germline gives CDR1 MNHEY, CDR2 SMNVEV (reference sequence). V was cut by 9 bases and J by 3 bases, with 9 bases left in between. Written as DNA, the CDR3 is TGTGCCAGTGGGGGAGGCTACGAGCAGTACTTC. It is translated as CASGGGYEQYF.

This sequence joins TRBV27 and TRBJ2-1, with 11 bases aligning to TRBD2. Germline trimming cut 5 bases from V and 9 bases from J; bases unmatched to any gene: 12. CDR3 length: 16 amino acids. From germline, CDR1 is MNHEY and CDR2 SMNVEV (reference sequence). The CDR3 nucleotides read TGTGCCAGCAGTCTCGGAACTAGCGGGAGCCTGTCTGAGCAGTTCTTC. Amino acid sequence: CASSLGTSGSLSEQFF.

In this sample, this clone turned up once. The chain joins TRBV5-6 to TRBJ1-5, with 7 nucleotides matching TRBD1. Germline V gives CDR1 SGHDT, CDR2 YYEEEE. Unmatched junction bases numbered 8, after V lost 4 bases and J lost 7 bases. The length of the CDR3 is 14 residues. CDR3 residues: CASSVGGAGQPQHF. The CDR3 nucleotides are TGTGCCAGCAGCGTAGGGGGCGCGGGGCAGCCCCAGCATTTT.

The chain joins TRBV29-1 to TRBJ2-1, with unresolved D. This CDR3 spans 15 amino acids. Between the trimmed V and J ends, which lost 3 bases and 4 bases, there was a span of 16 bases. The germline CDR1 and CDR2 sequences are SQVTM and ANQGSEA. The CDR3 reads CSVDDEAVLYNEQFF. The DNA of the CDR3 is TGCAGCGTTGATGACGAAGCCGTCCTTTACAATGAGCAGTTCTTC.

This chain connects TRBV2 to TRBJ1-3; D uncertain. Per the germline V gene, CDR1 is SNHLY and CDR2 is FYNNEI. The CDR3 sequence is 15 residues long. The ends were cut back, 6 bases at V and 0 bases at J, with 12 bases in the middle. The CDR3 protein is CASRGSSSSGNTIYF. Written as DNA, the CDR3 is TGTGCCAGCAGAGGGTCCAGTAGCTCTGGAAACACCATATATTTT.

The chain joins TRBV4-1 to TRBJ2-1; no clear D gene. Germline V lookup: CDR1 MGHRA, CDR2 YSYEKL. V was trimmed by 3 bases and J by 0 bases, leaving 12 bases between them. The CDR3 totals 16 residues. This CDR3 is CASSQYQESSYNEQFF. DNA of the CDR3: TGCGCCAGCAGCCAGTATCAGGAGAGCTCCTACAATGAGCAGTTCTTC.

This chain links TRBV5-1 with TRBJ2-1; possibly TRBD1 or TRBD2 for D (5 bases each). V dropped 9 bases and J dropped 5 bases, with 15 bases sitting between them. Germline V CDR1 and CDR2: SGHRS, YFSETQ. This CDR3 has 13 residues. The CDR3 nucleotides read TGCGCCAACCCGAGGGGCCCTCACAATGAGCAGTTCTTC. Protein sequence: CANPRGPHNEQFF.

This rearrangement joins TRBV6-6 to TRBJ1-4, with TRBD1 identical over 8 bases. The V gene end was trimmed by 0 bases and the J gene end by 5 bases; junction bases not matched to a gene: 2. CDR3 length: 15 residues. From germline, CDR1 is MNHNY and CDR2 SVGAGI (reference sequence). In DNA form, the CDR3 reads TGTGCCAGCAGTTACTCATGGACAGGGAATGAAAAACTGTTTTTT. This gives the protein CASSYSWTGNEKLFF.

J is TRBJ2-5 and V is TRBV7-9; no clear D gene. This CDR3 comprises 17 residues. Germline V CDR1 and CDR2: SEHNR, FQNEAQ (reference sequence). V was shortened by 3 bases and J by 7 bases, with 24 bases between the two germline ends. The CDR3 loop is CASSLPRSGVGSVTQYF. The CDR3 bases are TGTGCCAGCAGCTTGCCCCGCTCTGGAGTTGGTAGTGTGACCCAGTACTTC.

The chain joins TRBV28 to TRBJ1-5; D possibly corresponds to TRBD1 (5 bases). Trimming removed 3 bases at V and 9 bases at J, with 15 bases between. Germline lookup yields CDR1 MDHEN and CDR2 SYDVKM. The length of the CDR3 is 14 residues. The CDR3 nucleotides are TGTGCCAGCAGTTTTTTCGACAGCCAGTGGCCCCAGCATTTT. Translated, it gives CASSFFDSQWPQHF.

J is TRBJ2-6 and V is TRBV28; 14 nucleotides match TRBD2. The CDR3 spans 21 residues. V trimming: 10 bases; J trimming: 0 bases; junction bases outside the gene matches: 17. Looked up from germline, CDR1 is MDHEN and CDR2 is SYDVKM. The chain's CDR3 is CATKTGLAGAVGGSGANVLTF. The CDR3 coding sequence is TGTGCCACCAAGACGGGACTAGCGGGAGCGGTCGGGGGCTCTGGGGCCAACGTCCTGACTTTC. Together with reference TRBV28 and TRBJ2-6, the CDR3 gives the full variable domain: DVKVTQSSRYLVKRTGEKVFLECVQDMDHENMFWYRQDPGLGLRLIYFSYDVKMKEKGDIPEGYSVSREKKERFSLILESASTNQTSMYLCATKTGLAGAVGGSGANVLTFGAGSRLTVL.

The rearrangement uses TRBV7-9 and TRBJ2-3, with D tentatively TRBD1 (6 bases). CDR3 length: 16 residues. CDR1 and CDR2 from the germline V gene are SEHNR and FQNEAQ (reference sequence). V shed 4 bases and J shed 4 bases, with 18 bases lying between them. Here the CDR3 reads CASSSILQGWPDTQYF. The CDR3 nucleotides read TGTGCCAGCAGCTCAATTCTCCAGGGGTGGCCAGATACGCAGTATTTT. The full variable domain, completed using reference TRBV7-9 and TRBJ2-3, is DTGVSQNPRHKITKRGQNVTFRCDPISEHNRLYWYRQTLGQGPEFLTYFQNEAQLEKSRLLSDRFSAERPKGSFSTLEIQRTEQGDSAMYLCASSSILQGWPDTQYFGPGTRLTVL.

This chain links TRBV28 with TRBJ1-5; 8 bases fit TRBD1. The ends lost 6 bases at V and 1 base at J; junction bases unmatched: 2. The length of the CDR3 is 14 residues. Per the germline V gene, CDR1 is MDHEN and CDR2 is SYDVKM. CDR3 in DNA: TGTGCCAGCAGGAACAGGGGGAGCAATCAGCCCCAGCATTTT. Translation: CASRNRGSNQPQHF. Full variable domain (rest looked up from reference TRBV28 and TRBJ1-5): DVKVTQSSRYLVKRTGEKVFLECVQDMDHENMFWYRQDPGLGLRLIYFSYDVKMKEKGDIPEGYSVSREKKERFSLILESASTNQTSMYLCASRNRGSNQPQHFGDGTRLSIL.

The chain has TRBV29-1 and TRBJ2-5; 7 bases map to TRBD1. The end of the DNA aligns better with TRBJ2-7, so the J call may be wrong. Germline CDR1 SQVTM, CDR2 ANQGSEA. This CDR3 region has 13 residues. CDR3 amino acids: CSVQGQRGYEQYF. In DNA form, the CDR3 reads TGCAGCGTTCAGGGACAGCGAGGTTACGAGCAGTACTTC.

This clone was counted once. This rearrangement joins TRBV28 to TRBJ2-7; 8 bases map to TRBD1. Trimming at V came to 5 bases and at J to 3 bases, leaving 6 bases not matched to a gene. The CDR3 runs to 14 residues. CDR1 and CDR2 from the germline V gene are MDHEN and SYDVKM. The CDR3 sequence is CASSPDRVLYEQYF. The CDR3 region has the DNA TGTGCCAGCAGTCCGGACAGGGTCCTCTACGAGCAGTACTTC.

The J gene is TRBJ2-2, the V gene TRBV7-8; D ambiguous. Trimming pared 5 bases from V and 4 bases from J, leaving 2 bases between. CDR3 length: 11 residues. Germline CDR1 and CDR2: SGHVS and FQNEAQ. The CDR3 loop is CASSLTGELFF. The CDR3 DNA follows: TGTGCCAGCAGCCTCACCGGGGAGCTGTTTTTT.

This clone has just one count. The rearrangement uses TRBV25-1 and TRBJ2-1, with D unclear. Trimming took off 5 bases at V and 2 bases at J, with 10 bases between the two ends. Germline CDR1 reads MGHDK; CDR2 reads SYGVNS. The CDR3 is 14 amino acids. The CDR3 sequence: CASSSISPYNEQFF. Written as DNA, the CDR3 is TGTGCCAGCAGTTCCATATCACCCTACAATGAGCAGTTCTTC.

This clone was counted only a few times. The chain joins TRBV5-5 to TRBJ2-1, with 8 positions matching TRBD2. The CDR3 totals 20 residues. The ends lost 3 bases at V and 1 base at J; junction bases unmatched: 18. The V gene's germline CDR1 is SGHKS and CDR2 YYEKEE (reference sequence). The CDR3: CASSSRALLLADPSYNEQFF. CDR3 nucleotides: TGTGCCAGCAGCTCGAGGGCCTTACTACTAGCGGACCCTTCCTACAATGAGCAGTTCTTC.

The CDR3 loop reads CASSLSRTGHQETQYF. The CDR3 DNA follows: TGTGCCAGCAGTCTGAGTCGGACAGGACACCAAGAGACCCAGTACTTC. This chain uses TRBV14 with TRBJ2-5, with TRBD1 matching 7 bases. V shed 6 bases, J shed 0 bases, and the junction held 10 bases outside the gene matches. The CDR3 spans 16 residues. Germline CDR1 and CDR2: SGHDN and FVKESK.